The TCR beta chain described here comes from a study of spatial heterogeneity in lung cancer. Study-level background: Median follow-up for sequenced PBMC samples was about two years after resection, when such samples existed. The study observed each unique TCR and UMI combination more than ten times on average in raw reads. Study observations and caveats: Relative to follow-up, resection was when ubiquitous expanded tumor TCRs appeared more in blood.

Germline V gene data show CDR1 as SGHTA and CDR2 as FQGTGA. Germline trimming cut 0 bases from V and 9 bases from J; bases unmatched to any gene: 6. The CDR3 is 14 amino acids. On each TCR cDNA molecule, a unique molecular identifier was present. TCRdb analysed the 5' RACE reads with MiXCR anew, one entry per CDR3 protein. The sample records more than 40,000 distinct CDR3 sequences, about 23% being singletons. This clonotype has at least ten counts. Its antigen remains unknown. Time point indicated: blood at routine non-recurrence follow-up after resection. V gene TRBV7-3 combines with J gene TRBJ1-1; TRBD1 agrees at 8 bases. Material: PBMCs, obtained at follow-up. The source is a female donor with early-stage non-small cell lung cancer. The chain's CDR3 is CASSLTGRGQQAFF. The CDR3 DNA sequence: TGTGCCAGCAGCTTAACCGGCAGGGGGCAGCAAGCTTTCTTT.